This paragraph covers one T cell receptor beta chain sequence. The antigen remains unidentified. Combining a sample-barcoded 5' primer with a J-beta primer mix, a second PCR ran for roughly 7 to 11 cycles. MiXCR, run by TCRdb on the 5' RACE reads, gives a single entry per CDR3 protein. The sample carries about 1,500,000 distinct CDR3 sequences, 42% recorded once. This CDR3 region has 15 residues. V lost 2 bases and J lost 3, with 11 bases in between. Germline V gene sequence: CDR1 MDHEN, CDR2 SYDVKM. This specimen comes from a study of blood T cells in healthy people across ages. Study findings and constraints: Greater diversity and more naive CD4+ cells were seen in long-lived donors than in aged donors.

The V gene is TRBV28, the J gene TRBJ1-5; D may be TRBD1 (5 bases). The clonotype comes from a woman aged 18-35 years in good health. Sequencing input: blood. CDR3 residues: CASSLGGIHNQPQHF. The CDR3 region has the DNA TGTGCCAGCAGTTTAGGGGGGATACACAATCAGCCCCAGCATTTT.